The 30 T cell receptor beta chains listed next were all sequenced from one sample in a study of T and B cells in COVID-19 patients. TRB was amplified from about 250-500 ng of blood genomic DNA. Multiplex PCR with BIOMED2 TRB-A/B primer pools amplified TRB rearrangements. TCRdb passed the multiplex PCR reads through MiXCR, listing each CDR3 protein once. Of roughly 5,400 distinct CDR3 sequences listed, 25% to 35% were seen once; the top ten hold about 14%. The sequenced sample was blood. All receptors come from a human donor with active COVID-19.

CDR3 sequence: CASSSGTHYEQYF. For the CDR3, the DNA is TGTGCCAGCAGCTCCGGGACTCACTACGAGCAGTACTTC. The chain couples TRBV7-2 to TRBJ2-7; D may be TRBD2 (6 bases). The V and J ends lost 4 bases and 3 bases respectively, with 10 bases between them. In germline, CDR1 is SGHTA, CDR2 FQGNSA. The CDR3 totals 13 residues. Drawing the rest from reference TRBV7-2 and TRBJ2-7, the complete variable domain is GAGVSQSPSNKVTEKGKDVELRCDPISGHTALYWYRQSLGQGLEFLIYFQGNSAPDKSGLPSDRFSAERTGGSVSTLTIQRTQQEDSAVYLCASSSGTHYEQYFGPGTRLTVT.

This rearrangement joins TRBV11-1 to TRBJ2-1, with 10 bases identical to TRBD2. Germline CDR1 is SGHAT and CDR2 is FQDESV (reference sequence). This CDR3 comprises 17 residues. The trim removed 1 base at V and 4 bases at J, leaving 7 bases unmatched. CDR3 region: CASSLDPSGSLYNEQFF. The CDR3 DNA is TGTGCCAGCAGCTTAGACCCTAGCGGGAGTTTATACAATGAGCAGTTCTTC.

This clonotype is classed as medium-sized. The CDR3 DNA reads TGTGCCAGCAGTTTATCGAAGGGGGGGAGAGCTAACTATGGCTACACCTTC. Translation: CASSLSKGGRANYGYTF. The V gene is TRBV27, the J gene TRBJ1-2, with D possibly TRBD1 on 6 matching bases. V was shortened by 0 bases and J by 0 bases, with 14 bases between the two germline ends. Looked up from germline, CDR1 is MNHEY and CDR2 is SMNVEV (reference sequence). The CDR3 has 17 amino acids.

This clonotype is medium-sized (0.01 to 0.1%) by share. The CDR3 region is CATNRGYEQYF. The CDR3 DNA reads TGTGCCACCAACAGGGGTTACGAGCAGTACTTC. This rearrangement joins TRBV6-6 to TRBJ2-7, with 7 bases aligning to TRBD1. The CDR3 is 11 amino acids. Germline CDR1 and CDR2: MNHNY and SVGAGI (reference sequence). J lost 4 bases, V lost 10 bases, and 4 bases had no gene match.

Comment on this clonotype: Germline and junction disagree at one end, which may indicate a read error. The chain uses TRBV11-3 and TRBJ2-2; TRBD2 is a possible D gene (6 bases). The CDR3 covers 15 residues. Per the germline V gene, CDR1 is SGHNT and CDR2 is YENEEA. CDR3 loop: CASSLATRTAGELFF. Written as DNA, the CDR3 is TGCGCCAGCAGTCTCGCGACTAGGACGGCCGGGGAGCTGTTTTTT. The full variable domain, with the rest looked up from reference TRBV11-3 and TRBJ2-2, is EAGVVQSPRYKIIEKKQPVAFWCNPISGHNTLYWYLQNLGQGPELLIRYENEEAVDDSQLPKDRFSAERLKGVDSTLKIQPAELGDSAVYLCASSLATRTAGELFFGEGSRLTVL.

This clonotype counts as medium-sized. This chain joins TRBV19 and TRBJ1-3; D unresolved. V lost 6 bases and J lost 2, with 8 bases in between. This CDR3 has 13 amino acids. CDR1 is LNHDA and CDR2 is SQIVND in the germline V gene (reference sequence). In DNA, the CDR3 is TGTGCCAGTAGCCCTCCTCCTGGAAACACCATATATTTT. This gives the protein CASSPPPGNTIYF.

The V gene is TRBV4-2, the J gene TRBJ1-5; weak D call: TRBD1 (5 bases). Trimming removed 6 bases from V and 8 bases from J, with 14 bases in between. Germline V gene lookup returns CDR1 LGHNA and CDR2 YNFKEQ. The CDR3 has 13 residues. Written as DNA, the CDR3 is TGTGCCAGCAGTTTGGGGGTGATTGAGCCCCAGCATTTT. It translates to CASSLGVIEPQHF.

As concerns this clonotype: The germline gene is not matched at one end of the junction; a read error may be the cause. The chain combines TRBV20-1 with TRBJ2-1; possibly TRBD2 for D (5 bases). CDR1 is DFQATT and CDR2 is SNEGSKA in the germline V gene (reference sequence). CDR3 length: 14 residues. The CDR3 bases are TGCAGTGCCCATGACTCTAGCTCCTACAGTGAGCAGTTCTTC. Encoded protein: CSAHDSSSYSEQFF.

This clonotype is judged medium-sized. V usage is TRBV19 and J usage is TRBJ2-3; D is perhaps TRBD1 (6 bases). CDR3 length: 17 residues. V was pared by 3 bases and J by 2 bases, with 18 bases between. Germline CDR1 LNHDA, CDR2 SQIVND (reference sequence). CDR3: CASSIGRGLRYTDTQYF. CDR3 sequence (DNA): TGTGCCAGTAGTATCGGCAGGGGCCTTAGATACACAGATACGCAGTATTTT.

The CDR3 here is CASSSWDRGNYEQYF. The CDR3 DNA reads as TGTGCCAGCAGCTCTTGGGACAGGGGAAACTACGAGCAGTACTTC. The rearrangement links TRBV7-2 to TRBJ2-7; 10 nucleotides line up with TRBD1. CDR1 is SGHTA, CDR2 FQGNSA, per germline. The CDR3 is 15 residues long. Unmatched junction bases numbered 6, after V lost 4 bases and J lost 3 bases.

Ten or more counts support this clonotype. The chain is built from TRBV5-6 and TRBJ2-5; 7 bases align to TRBD1. J lost 1 base, V lost 3 bases, and 3 bases had no gene match. The CDR3 is 14 amino acids. CDR1 and CDR2 (germline): SGHDT, YYEEEE. The CDR3 DNA reads TGTGCCAGCAGCTCCACAGGGGTCCAAGAGACCCAGTACTTC. Its protein is CASSSTGVQETQYF.

CDR3 sequence reads: CASSPRTAYEQYF. CDR3 DNA sequence: TGTGCCAGTAGCCCGAGGACAGCCTACGAGCAGTACTTC. The genes are TRBV19 and TRBJ2-7, with D possibly being TRBD1 (6 bases). Germline V gene sequence: CDR1 LNHDA, CDR2 SQIVND (reference sequence). V was pared by 6 bases and J by 2 bases, with 11 bases between. The CDR3 is made up of 13 amino acids.

The chain uses TRBV25-1 and TRBJ2-2, with TRBD1 matching 8 bases. Germline trimming cut 2 bases from V and 7 bases from J; bases unmatched to any gene: 6. Germline CDR1 reads MGHDK; CDR2 reads SYGVNS. The CDR3 has 15 residues. The CDR3 bases are TGTGCCAGCAGTGAACAGGGGGCTCGCGTCGGGGAGCTGTTTTTT. Translating gives CASSEQGARVGELFF.

The V and J genes are TRBV19 and TRBJ1-5, with D maybe TRBD1 (5 bases). This CDR3 is built from 14 residues. Germline loops: CDR1 LNHDA, CDR2 SQIVND (reference sequence). The CDR3 reads CVSSIEGFNQPQHF. CDR3 bases: TGTGTTAGTAGTATAGAGGGGTTCAATCAGCCCCAGCATTTT.

This clonotype is classed as medium-sized. The J gene is TRBJ1-6, the V gene TRBV27; 7 nucleotides agree with TRBD1. This CDR3 contains 14 residues. From germline, CDR1 is MNHEY and CDR2 SMNVEV (reference sequence). With 5 bases clipped from V and 7 bases from J, the junction kept 5 bases outside the gene matches. The CDR3, as DNA: TGTGCCAGCAGTAGCAGGGGGGAGAATTCACCCCTCCACTTT. Residues: CASSSRGENSPLHF.

This clonotype turned up a few times. The chain employs TRBV7-6 and TRBJ2-5, with 9 bases matching TRBD2. CDR3 length: 17 amino acids. J was trimmed by 5 bases and V by 5 bases; bases with no gene match: 15. Germline assignment: CDR1 SGHVS and CDR2 FNYEAQ. The CDR3 spells CASSAYPPGLASETQYF. In DNA form, the CDR3 reads TGTGCCAGCAGCGCCTACCCTCCTGGACTAGCGTCTGAGACCCAGTACTTC.

This clonotype was detected a few times. The chain carries TRBV6-2 or TRBV6-3 and TRBJ1-1; 8 positions match TRBD1. The CDR3 is 17 residues long. V shed 8 bases and J 7 bases; nucleotides not matched to a gene: 21. CDR1 and CDR2 (germline): MNHEY, SVGEGT. The CDR3 DNA sequence: TGTGCCAGCTGCCTAAAGACAGGGGCCCTTTTCACCCTTGAAGCTTTCTTT. It encodes CASCLKTGALFTLEAFF.

V gene TRBV28 combines with J gene TRBJ2-7; D uncertain. Germline CDR1 MDHEN, CDR2 SYDVKM. The length of the CDR3 is 13 residues. V lost 5 bases, J lost 9 bases, and 17 bases lay in between. The CDR3 bases are TGTGCCAGCAGTCAACTGACAATCGCTGGGCAGTACTTC. As protein: CASSQLTIAGQYF.

This clonotype was detected a few times. This chain links TRBV6-2 or TRBV6-3 with TRBJ2-1, with TRBD1 matching over 12 bases. V shed 6 bases and J 6 bases; nucleotides not matched to a gene: 18. Per germline, CDR1 MNHEY and CDR2 SVGEGT. The CDR3 consists of 19 residues. The CDR3 sequence: CASSSLYHSGTGGFNEQFF. In DNA, the CDR3 is TGTGCCAGCAGCAGCCTCTACCATTCCGGGACAGGGGGCTTCAATGAGCAGTTCTTC.

By proportion, this clonotype is medium-sized. The chain carries TRBV30 and TRBJ2-7; no definite D call. Per germline, CDR1 GTSNPN and CDR2 SVGIG (reference sequence). This CDR3 region has 15 residues. V was pared by 0 bases and J by 5 bases, with 17 bases between. The CDR3 nucleotides are TGTGCCTGGAGTGTACTGGGTCTTACTTCCCACGAGCAGTACTTC. Translation gives CAWSVLGLTSHEQYF.

This clonotype is deemed medium-sized. The V call is TRBV12-3 or TRBV12-4, the J call TRBJ1-2, with D perhaps TRBD1 (6 bases). The CDR3 spans 16 residues. V gave up 2 bases and J gave up 0 bases, with 13 bases separating them. Written as DNA, the CDR3 is TGTGCCAGCAGTTTACGGGGGGCTGGGCCTAACTATGGCTACACCTTC. Translated: CASSLRGAGPNYGYTF.

By frequency in the sample, this clonotype is large. The chain recombines TRBV19 with TRBJ1-2; D is unresolved. Trimming shortened V by 8 bases and J by 0 bases, and 13 bases separated the two germline ends. Germline CDR1 reads LNHDA; CDR2 reads SQIVND (reference sequence). The CDR3 is 14 amino acids. CDR3 loop: CASAADGANYGYTF. The CDR3, as DNA: TGTGCCAGTGCCGCGGATGGAGCTAACTATGGCTACACCTTC.

By sample fraction, this clonotype is medium-sized. The chain joins TRBV30 to TRBJ2-7, with D possibly being TRBD2 (6 bases). The CDR3 has 13 amino acids. Trimming cost V 2 bases and J 7 bases, with 15 bases left between them. Germline values: CDR1 GTSNPN, CDR2 SVGIG (reference sequence). DNA of the CDR3: TGTGCCTGGAGTACTCGGGTCCGGGGGGAGCAGTACTTC. It yields the protein CAWSTRVRGEQYF. Supplemented by reference TRBV30 and TRBJ2-7, the full variable domain reads SQTIHQWPATLVQPVGSPLSLECTVEGTSNPNLYWYRQAAGRGLQLLFYSVGIGQISSEVPQNLSASRPQDRQFILSSKKLLLSDSGFYLCAWSTRVRGEQYFGPGTRLTVT.

This clonotype is medium-sized in the sample. The genes are TRBV12-3 or TRBV12-4 and TRBJ2-6; unclear D gene. V lost 5 bases to trimming and J lost 2 bases, with 10 bases between them. This CDR3 spans 15 amino acids. CDR3 coding DNA: TGTGCCAGCAGTACCAGGATTCCTGGGGCCAACGTCCTGACTTTC. It specifies CASSTRIPGANVLTF.

The chain has TRBV11-2 and TRBJ2-3; no clear D. The V end was cut by 5 bases, the J end by 5 bases, with 11 bases between. CDR1 and CDR2 from the germline V gene are SGHAT and FQNNGV. The CDR3 sequence is 13 residues long. The DNA of the CDR3 is TGTGCCAGCAGCCTCGGGCCTATAGATACGCAGTATTTT. Protein sequence: CASSLGPIDTQYF.

This clonotype is medium-sized by share. The chain has TRBV6-5 and TRBJ2-5; D may be TRBD2 (6 bases). The germline V gene has CDR1 MNHEY and CDR2 SVGAGI. V lost 5 bases to trimming and J lost 7 bases, with 29 bases between them. The CDR3 sequence is 18 residues long. CDR3 sequence reads: CASSDHGGLHITDGTQYF. In nucleotides, the CDR3 is TGTGCCAGCAGTGATCACGGGGGACTTCACATAACCGACGGGACCCAGTACTTC.

This clonotype rates as large. The rearrangement joins TRBV5-4 to TRBJ2-7, with D perhaps given as TRBD1 or TRBD2 (5 bases each). Trimming shortened V by 6 bases and J by 3 bases, and 13 bases separated the two germline ends. Per the germline V gene, CDR1 is SGHNT and CDR2 is YYREEE (reference sequence). This CDR3 has 13 residues. CDR3 protein: CASNEMGDYEQYF. CDR3 bases: TGTGCCAGCAACGAAATGGGGGACTACGAGCAGTACTTC. The full variable domain, completed using reference TRBV5-4 and TRBJ2-7, is ETGVTQSPTHLIKTRGQQVTLRCSSQSGHNTVSWYQQALGQGPQFIFQYYREEENGRGNFPPRFSGLQFPNYSSELNVNALELDDSALYLCASNEMGDYEQYFGPGTRLTVT.

The chain recombines TRBV30 with TRBJ2-5, with 8 bases identical to TRBD1. The germline V gene has CDR1 GTSNPN and CDR2 SVGIG (reference sequence). The junction had 10 bases not matched to a gene; V was cut back by 2 bases and J by 5 bases. The CDR3 totals 15 residues. Written as DNA, the CDR3 is TGTGCCTGGAGTATCGGACAGGGAATCGGGGAGACCCAGTACTTC. It codes for CAWSIGQGIGETQYF.

The genes are TRBV19 and TRBJ2-7; 12 nucleotides align to TRBD2. The CDR3 extends over 13 amino acids. After removal of 8 bases from V and 7 bases from J, the junction contained 6 bases not matched to a gene. Germline CDR1 LNHDA, CDR2 SQIVND (reference sequence). The CDR3 bases are TGTGCCAGTGGACTAGCGGGAACCGGGGAGCAGTACTTC. Translation: CASGLAGTGEQYF.

V is TRBV4-3 and J is TRBJ1-6; tentatively, D is TRBD1 (5 bases). V dropped 5 bases and J dropped 7 bases, with 15 bases sitting between them. The germline CDR1 and CDR2 sequences are LGHNA and YSLEER. CDR3 length: 15 amino acids. The CDR3: CASSTLAGLNSPLHF. DNA of the CDR3: TGCGCCAGCAGCACATTGGCAGGGCTGAATTCACCCCTCCACTTT.